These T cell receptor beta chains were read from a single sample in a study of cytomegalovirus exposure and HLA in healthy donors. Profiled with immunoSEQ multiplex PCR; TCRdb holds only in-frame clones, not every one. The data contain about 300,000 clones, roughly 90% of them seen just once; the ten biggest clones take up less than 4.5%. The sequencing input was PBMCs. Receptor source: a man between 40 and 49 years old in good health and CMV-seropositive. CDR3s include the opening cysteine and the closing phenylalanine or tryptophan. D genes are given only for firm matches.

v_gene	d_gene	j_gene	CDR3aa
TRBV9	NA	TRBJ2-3	CASSETPGVDTQYF
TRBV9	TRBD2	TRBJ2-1	CASSGAGTSGYNEQFF
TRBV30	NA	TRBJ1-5	CAWSEGGSNQPQHF
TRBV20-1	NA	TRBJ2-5	CSAAGGTQYF
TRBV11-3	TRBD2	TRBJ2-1	CASSLGTSRAEQFF
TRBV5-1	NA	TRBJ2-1	CASSYRTGRGSYNEQFF
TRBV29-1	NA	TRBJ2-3	CSVSRPERTDTQYF
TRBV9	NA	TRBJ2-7	CASFPKRIVGEQYF
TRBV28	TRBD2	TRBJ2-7	CASSSAGTSGSYEQYF
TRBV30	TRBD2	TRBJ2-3	CAWQPGLALPDTQYF
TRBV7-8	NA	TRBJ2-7	CASSLQGGTYEQYF
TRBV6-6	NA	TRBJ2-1	CASSFPQGNEQFF
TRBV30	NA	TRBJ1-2	CAWTTGPLGYTF
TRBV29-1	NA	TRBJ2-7	CSVATGTFNEQYF
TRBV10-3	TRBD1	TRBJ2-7	CAISGEGGGSYEQYF
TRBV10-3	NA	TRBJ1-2	CATSPGERLRIYGYTF
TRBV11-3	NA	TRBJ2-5	CASSSRAGGQETQYF
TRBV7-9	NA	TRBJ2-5	CASSLLAGVEETQYF
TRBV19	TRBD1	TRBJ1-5	CASSPRRDRGYDSNQPQHF
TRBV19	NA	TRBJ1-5	CASSIGSPTSSNQPQHF
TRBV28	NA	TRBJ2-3	CASQAGRVEDTQYF
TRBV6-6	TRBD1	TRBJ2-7	CASRDTGGDSYEQYF
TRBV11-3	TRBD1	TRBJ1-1	CASSLVGRGQTEAFF
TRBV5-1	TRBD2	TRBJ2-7	CASSSLPTGLVIDEQYF
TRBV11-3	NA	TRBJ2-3	CASSARSGESSTDTQYF
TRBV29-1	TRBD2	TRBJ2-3	CSAILAEGRTDTQYF
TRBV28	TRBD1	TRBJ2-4	CASNPQGTQGKHIQYF
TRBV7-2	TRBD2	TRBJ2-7	CASSSRDYSYEQYF
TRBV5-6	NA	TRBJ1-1	CASSLSTQGWTEAFF
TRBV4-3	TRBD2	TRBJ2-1	CASSYGTSGNNEQFF
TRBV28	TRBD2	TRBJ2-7	CASSNTGYGTSGGPEQYF
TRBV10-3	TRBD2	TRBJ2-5	CAISESVAGGEETQYF
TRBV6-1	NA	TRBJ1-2	CASKKQGDGYTF
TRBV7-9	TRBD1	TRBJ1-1	CASSLGTGVTEAFF
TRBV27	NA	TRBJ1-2	CASSLGLQAGGYTF
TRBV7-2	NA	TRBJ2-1	CASSLAALTYNEQFF
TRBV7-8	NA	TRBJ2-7	CASTPDQSTYEQYF
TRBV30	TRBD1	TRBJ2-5	CACSKGQGASQETQYF
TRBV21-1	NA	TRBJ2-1	CASSPHASGWAYNEQFF